This TCR beta chain was identified during a study of CD8 T cells in Susac syndrome. Germline CDR1 SEHNR, CDR2 FQNEAQ (reference sequence). This CDR3 is built from 12 residues. Germline trimming cut 3 bases from V and 12 bases from J; bases unmatched to any gene: 6. A quantity of roughly 0.5 to 1 ug RNA underwent reverse transcription using random hexamers. Via MiXCR, TCRdb re-called the immunoSEQ multiplex PCR reads, giving one row per CDR3 protein. The sample lists 200,000 to 250,000 distinct CDR3 sequences; approximately 90% were seen once. Sequencing of TCR beta was undertaken in CD8+ and CD4+ T cells derived from blood.

The source of this sequence is a human donor with multiple sclerosis. Specimen: CD8+ T cells from PBMCs. The chain carries TRBV7-9 and TRBJ2-7, with 9 bases fitting TRBD1. DNA of the CDR3: TGTGCCAGCAGCTTGTCGGGACAGGGTTTGTACTTC. It yields the protein CASSLSGQGLYF.